Listed below are T cell receptor beta chains from one sample, sequenced in a study of T cell changes during pregnancy in multiple sclerosis. TCRdb keeps only in-frame clones here, not all; method: immunoSEQ multiplex PCR. The data show around 69,000 clones, more than 90% seen once. Sequences were derived from peripheral blood, sampled in the second trimester of pregnancy. All receptors derive from a female donor in good health, enrolled as a control in a pregnancy study. The conserved cysteine and the conserved F or W are not part of the CDR3 here.

J | V | CDR3
TRBJ1-5 | TRBV10-3 | ATEEGQGAVGQPQH
TRBJ1-4 | TRBV28 | ASSSGIEKLF
TRBJ1-1 | TRBV27 | ASTPRGQPAEAF
TRBJ1-4 | TRBV7-9 | ASSHRRTQNEKLF
TRBJ1-2 | TRBV6-1 | ASRRDRGYGYT
TRBJ2-3 | TRBV19 | ASSPDSGTDTQY
TRBJ2-7 | TRBV27 | ASTPGTGAYEQY
TRBJ2-2 | TRBV2 | ASSEDRAARELF
TRBJ1-5 | TRBV7-2 | ASTQEGASPGQPQH
TRBJ1-2 | TRBV2 | ASSEWTGPGGYT
TRBJ1-4 | TRBV2 | ASRRGSGEKLF
TRBJ1-5 | TRBV7-8 | ASSPDGRGYTNQPQH
TRBJ2-7 | TRBV7-9 | ASSLGEEQY
TRBJ1-2 | TRBV5-5 | ASSLAGTTRGGGYT
TRBJ2-1 | TRBV4-1 | ASSQGLLARSSYNEQF
TRBJ1-2 | TRBV5-6 | ASSLDGRLYGYT
TRBJ1-2 | TRBV11-2 | ASSPGTGPLYGYT
TRBJ1-5 | TRBV19 | ASSKRTEEVQPQH
TRBJ1-1 | TRBV5-8 | ASSSGQGSTEAF
TRBJ2-7 | TRBV7-8 | ASSYSTGGYEQY
TRBJ1-1 | TRBV9 | ASSPQGGAARRNTEAF
TRBJ1-4 | TRBV7-8 | ASSLVGQANEKLF
TRBJ2-1 | TRBV7-6 | ASSLNGVGDEQF